This entry is about one T cell receptor (beta chain). The data originate from a study of blood T cell repertoires in COVID-19. Study information: Nucleic acid was either cDNA or gDNA, and it came from T cells, B-cell-depleted T cells, or PBMCs.

Profiling relied on immunoSEQ multiplex PCR, and the TCRdb table lists in-frame clones only, not all of them. The sample has 200,000 or so clones; about four fifths are singletons. The length of the CDR3 is 17 residues. Losses at the gene ends were 0 bases for V and 2 bases for J; bases not matched to a gene: 8. Germline-derived CDR1 and CDR2 are LGHDT and YNNKEL (reference sequence). The specimen was PBMCs or T cells enriched from blood (not recorded which). The rearrangement joins TRBV3-1 (or the pseudogene TRBV3-2) to TRBJ2-3, with 7 bases lining up with TRBD2. The source of this sequence is a woman aged 50 to 60 who had been exposed to COVID-19. The CDR3 reads CASSQDPGGRITDTQYF. The CDR3 coding sequence is TGTGCCAGCAGCCAAGATCCTGGCGGGAGAATCACAGATACGCAGTATTTT.